The 20 T cell receptor beta chains below were found in one sample sequenced in a study of early T cells in non-severe SARS-CoV-2 infection (dated by TCRdb to the early 2020s). The method was 5' RACE. The data were produced on a NextSeq 500. TCRdb reanalyzed the raw reads on its own, using fastp at Q25 for trimming and MiXCR for clone calling, and kept in-frame beta chains. Duplicate CDR3 protein sequences are folded into a single record with the most common DNA and genes. Within this sample are approximately 52,000 distinct CDR3 sequences, with approximately 7.6% of them counted one time only. Clones ranked in the top ten supply 4% to 5.5% of the sample. Material: whole blood. These receptors came from an adult who was a healthcare worker with PCR-confirmed SARS-CoV-2 infection or an uninfected control (not recorded which).

At least ten counts were recorded for this clonotype. This chain uses TRBV28 with TRBJ1-5; 8 nucleotides agree with TRBD1. Trimming at V came to 5 bases and at J to 6 bases, leaving 6 bases not matched to a gene. CDR1 and CDR2 from the germline V gene are MDHEN and SYDVKM. This CDR3 contains 14 residues. CDR3 loop: CASSRSGGIQPQHF. Written as DNA, the CDR3 is TGTGCCAGCAGTCGTTCAGGGGGCATTCAGCCCCAGCATTTT.

This clonotype was recorded at least ten times. The V and J genes are TRBV7-2 and TRBJ1-6; D not certain. Germline V gene sequence: CDR1 SGHTA, CDR2 FQGNSA. Trimming took off 4 bases at V and 0 bases at J, with 10 bases between the two ends. CDR3 length equals 16 residues. The CDR3 sequence: CASSSRTGSYNSPLHF. The DNA of the CDR3 is TGTGCCAGCAGCTCCCGCACTGGCTCCTATAATTCACCCCTCCACTTT.

This clonotype was seen a handful of times. The V gene is TRBV6-4, the J gene TRBJ2-7; 10 nucleotides line up with TRBD1. This CDR3 is built from 15 residues. V was clipped by 6 bases and J by 6 bases; unmatched bases: 11. The germline V gene encodes CDR1 MRHNA and CDR2 SNTAGT. The CDR3 DNA follows: TGTGCCAGCAGAGAAGGGACAGGGGACCCGTGCGAGCAGTACTTC. Translating gives CASREGTGDPCEQYF.

A note on this clonotype: Since a much larger clone is just one base distant, this may be a read error. The chain is built from TRBV5-5 and TRBJ2-2; TRBD1 agrees at 7 bases. The germline CDR1 and CDR2 sequences are SGHKS and YYEKEE (reference sequence). Trimming at V came to 4 bases and at J to 1 base, leaving 4 bases not matched to a gene. This CDR3 region has 15 residues. The CDR3 sequence: CASSPGTENTGELFF. CDR3 DNA: TGTGCCAGCAGCCCCGGGACAGAGAACACCGGGGAGCTGTTTTTT.

This chain joins TRBV12-3 or TRBV12-4 and TRBJ2-7, with D perhaps matching TRBD1 (6 bases). Trimming removed 6 bases from V and 7 bases from J, with 13 bases in between. The CDR3 runs to 12 residues. CDR3 sequence reads: CASSSGTPEQYF. The DNA of the CDR3 is TGTGCCAGCAGCTCCGGGACACCAGAGCAGTACTTC.

Ten or more counts support this clonotype. The chain employs TRBV11-1 and TRBJ2-7, with TRBD2 matching over 11 bases. There are 16 residues in the CDR3. CDR1 is SGHAT and CDR2 is FQDESV in the germline V gene (reference sequence). The trim removed 5 bases at V and 7 bases at J, leaving 13 bases unmatched. CDR3 sequence (DNA): TGTGCCAGCAGCCCCCTAGCGGGAGGACCTACCTTGGAGCAGTACTTC. Amino acids: CASSPLAGGPTLEQYF. Based on the CDR3 plus reference TRBV11-1 and TRBJ2-7, the full variable domain is EAEVAQSPRYKITEKSQAVAFWCDPISGHATLYWYRQILGQGPELLVQFQDESVVDDSQLPKDRFSAERLKGVDSTLKIQPAELGDSAMYLCASSPLAGGPTLEQYFGPGTRLTVT.

The CDR3 DNA reads as TGCGCCAGCAGCTTGGGACTAGCGGGTACAGATACGCAGTATTTT. Protein product: CASSLGLAGTDTQYF. The J gene is TRBJ2-3, the V gene TRBV5-1; 10 bases align to TRBD2. V dropped 0 bases and J dropped 3; count of bases not matched to a gene: 1. From germline, CDR1 is SGHRS and CDR2 YFSETQ. CDR3 length: 15 residues.

This clonotype occurred many times. The rearrangement joins TRBV18 to TRBJ1-2, with D unclear. CDR1 KGHSH and CDR2 LQKENI come from the germline V gene. The germline V and J ends were trimmed by 1 base and 5 bases, with 11 bases remaining between them. The CDR3 consists of 14 residues. The CDR3: CASSPLLSLYGYTF. The CDR3, as DNA: TGTGCCAGCTCACCACTCCTCAGTCTGTATGGCTACACCTTC.

This clonotype was recorded a few times. The chain couples TRBV25-1 to TRBJ2-2, with 8 bases identical to TRBD1. Germline lookup yields CDR1 MGHDK and CDR2 SYGVNS. J gave up 6 bases and V 3 bases, and 6 bases lay outside the gene matches. This CDR3 has 15 amino acids. The CDR3 sequence: CASSDRDRMSGELFF. The CDR3 region has the DNA TGTGCCAGCAGTGACCGGGACAGGATGTCCGGGGAGCTGTTTTTT.

This clonotype has a handful of counts. A read error may account for a junction end that differs from germline. The CDR3 protein is CASSVVGDSHQNF. The CDR3 coding sequence is TGTGCCAGCAGCGTAGTGGGGGACAGCCATCAAAACTTC. The chain uses TRBV9 and TRBJ1-2; 7 bases line up with TRBD1. The CDR3 loop spans 13 amino acids. Looked up from germline, CDR1 is SGDLS and CDR2 is YYNGEE.

There are a few counts of this clonotype. V gene TRBV29-1 combines with J gene TRBJ2-2; TRBD1 matches at 8 bases. Germline CDR1 SQVTM, CDR2 ANQGSEA. Losses at the gene ends were 5 bases for V and 5 bases for J; bases not matched to a gene: 4. The CDR3 extends over 13 amino acids. The CDR3 spells CSVPGQETGELFF. The CDR3 DNA reads as TGCAGCGTTCCGGGACAGGAGACCGGGGAGCTGTTTTTT.

This clonotype was recorded a few times. The chain couples TRBV11-2 to TRBJ2-3; 9 bases line up with TRBD2. Unmatched junction bases numbered 14, after V lost 1 base and J lost 9 bases. CDR3 size: 17 residues. The V gene's germline CDR1 is SGHAT and CDR2 FQNNGV. Here the CDR3 reads CASSLGSAGGPWGTQYF. CDR3 in DNA: TGTGCCAGCAGCTTAGGTTCCGCGGGAGGGCCCTGGGGGACGCAGTATTTT. Full variable domain (outside the CDR3, taken from reference TRBV11-2 and TRBJ2-3): EAGVAQSPRYKIIEKRQSVAFWCNPISGHATLYWYQQILGQGPKLLIQFQNNGVVDDSQLPKDRFSAERLKGVDSTLKIQPAKLEDSAVYLCASSLGSAGGPWGTQYFGPGTRLTVL.

The rearrangement joins TRBV6-5 to TRBJ2-1; TRBD2 aligns across 8 bases. CDR1 is MNHEY and CDR2 is SVGAGI in the germline V gene. The V gene end was trimmed by 7 bases and the J gene end by 10 bases; junction bases not matched to a gene: 12. The CDR3 is 14 residues long. The chain's CDR3 is CASTSGLATREQFF. The CDR3 DNA reads TGTGCCAGCACCTCAGGACTAGCTACCAGGGAGCAGTTCTTC.

This chain uses TRBV29-1 with TRBJ1-1, with D unresolved. Germline V gene data show CDR1 as SQVTM and CDR2 as ANQGSEA. The CDR3 contains 12 residues. V lost 4 bases and J lost 7, with 13 bases in between. CDR3 loop: CSVGWSGIEAFF. In DNA form, the CDR3 reads TGCAGCGTTGGTTGGTCGGGTATTGAAGCTTTCTTT.

As for this clonotype: A junction boundary mismatches the germline segment, possibly from a read error. The chain joins TRBV20-1 to TRBJ1-1; no firm D call. The CDR3 consists of 13 residues. Germline V gene data show CDR1 as DFQATT and CDR2 as SNEGSKA (reference sequence). This CDR3 reads CSARVGGGHKSGF. As DNA, the CDR3 is TGCAGTGCTAGGGTGGGCGGCGGCCATAAATCTGGCTTT.

The genes are TRBV20-1 and TRBJ2-7; D is uncertain. Germline CDR1 reads DFQATT; CDR2 reads SNEGSKA (reference sequence). The ends were cut back, 3 bases at V and 2 bases at J, with 11 bases in the middle. This CDR3 has 13 residues. For the CDR3, the DNA is TGCAGTGCTAGGGGGATAGGCACCTACGAGCAGTACTTC. This gives the protein CSARGIGTYEQYF.

This clonotype was recorded a few times. The chain uses TRBV12-3 or TRBV12-4 and TRBJ1-1; no clear D gene. This CDR3 comprises 13 residues. Trimming left V 6 bases short and J 4 bases short, with 12 bases between. The CDR3 coding sequence is TGTGCCAGCAGCCCCCGACGGGCCACTGAAGCTTTCTTT. Residues: CASSPRRATEAFF.

V and J are TRBV2 and TRBJ1-2; 7 positions agree with TRBD1. J lost 5 bases, V lost 1 base, and 1 base had no gene match. There are 13 residues in the CDR3. Looked up from germline, CDR1 is SNHLY and CDR2 is FYNNEI. The CDR3 here is CASSEGQGYGYTF. CDR3 bases: TGTGCCAGCAGTGAAGGACAGGGTTATGGCTACACCTTC.

V usage is TRBV5-5 and J usage is TRBJ2-3; either TRBD1 or TRBD2 may supply D (5 bases each). The CDR3 contains 14 residues. Germline lookup yields CDR1 SGHKS and CDR2 YYEKEE (reference sequence). With 4 bases removed from V and 4 bases from J, the gap between germline ends came to 13 bases. The CDR3 reads CASSRDLQSDTQYF. In DNA, the CDR3 is TGTGCCAGCAGCAGGGACCTCCAATCAGATACGCAGTATTTT.

This clonotype has a handful of counts. The chain links TRBV9 to TRBJ2-5; 14 nucleotides agree with TRBD2. Per germline, CDR1 SGDLS and CDR2 YYNGEE. J gave up 5 bases and V 2 bases, and 2 bases lay outside the gene matches. The CDR3 runs 15 residues. The chain's CDR3 is CASSVGLAGEETQYF. CDR3 DNA: TGTGCCAGCAGCGTGGGACTAGCGGGAGAGGAGACCCAGTACTTC.